The next 20 T cell receptor beta chains were all read from a single sample in a study of cytomegalovirus exposure and HLA in healthy donors. Primers: 60 Vbeta forward and 13 Jbeta reverse. TCRdb's table, derived via immunoSEQ multiplex PCR, lists solely in-frame clones and lacks some. The sample has fewer than 150,000 clones. Sequenced sample: PBMCs. All receptors derive from a woman in her sixties or seventies in good health and CMV-seronegative.

The chain has TRBV5-1 and TRBJ2-6, with D tentatively TRBD1 (5 bases). Germline V CDR1 and CDR2: SGHRS, YFSETQ. The CDR3 totals 15 residues. The V end lost 2 bases, the J end lost 4 bases, and 10 bases lay between the germline ends. CDR3 residues: CASSFQGTGANVLTF. DNA for the CDR3: TGCGCCAGCAGCTTCCAGGGAACCGGGGCCAACGTCCTGACTTTC.

The chain carries TRBV4-1 and TRBJ2-7; D is perhaps TRBD2 (6 bases). The CDR3 totals 15 residues. Germline V lookup: CDR1 MGHRA, CDR2 YSYEKL. Trimming removed 0 bases from V and 4 bases from J, with 13 bases in between. CDR3 sequence (DNA): TGCGCCAGCAGCCAAGATCGCCTAGCGATGTACGAGCAGTACTTC. It encodes CASSQDRLAMYEQYF.

The J gene is TRBJ1-5, the V gene TRBV27; 10 nucleotides match TRBD1. Trimming at V came to 5 bases and at J to 4 bases, leaving 5 bases not matched to a gene. Germline assignment: CDR1 MNHEY and CDR2 SMNVEV (reference sequence). There are 15 residues in the CDR3. CDR3 DNA sequence: TGTGCCAGCAGTACGACAGGGGGCGAAAATCAGCCCCAGCATTTT. The encoded protein is CASSTTGGENQPQHF.

The chain couples TRBV5-5 to TRBJ1-3; possible D gene TRBD1, 6 bases. This CDR3 is 17 amino acids long. CDR1 is SGHKS, CDR2 YYEKEE, per germline (reference sequence). The V end lost 0 bases, the J end lost 1 base, and 14 bases lay between the germline ends. The CDR3 coding sequence is TGTGCCAGCAGCTTGGAAGTCAGGGGTTCATCTGGAAACACCATATATTTT. It is translated as CASSLEVRGSSGNTIYF.

The chain recombines TRBV2 with TRBJ1-3; 9 bases are a match to TRBD1. V dropped 0 bases and J dropped 7; count of bases not matched to a gene: 13. From germline, CDR1 is SNHLY and CDR2 FYNNEI. This CDR3 has 18 residues. In DNA form, the CDR3 reads TGTGCCAGCAGTGAAGCACCTTGGGACAGGGTGAACGGGAACACCATATATTTT. This codes for CASSEAPWDRVNGNTIYF. Together with reference TRBV2 and TRBJ1-3, the CDR3 gives the full variable domain: EPEVTQTPSHQVTQMGQEVILRCVPISNHLYFYWYRQILGQKVEFLVSFYNNEISEKSEIFDDQFSVERPDGSNFTLKIRSTKLEDSAMYFCASSEAPWDRVNGNTIYFGEGSWLTVV.

The chain links TRBV19 to TRBJ1-6; 10 bases fit TRBD1. Germline CDR1 LNHDA, CDR2 SQIVND (reference sequence). The length of the CDR3 is 15 residues. Unmatched junction bases numbered 10, after V lost 5 bases and J lost 12 bases. The CDR3 DNA follows: TGTGCCAGTAGTCCCCCGGGACAGGGGATGGTACCCCTCCACTTT. It is translated as CASSPPGQGMVPLHF.

The V and J genes are TRBV7-9 and TRBJ2-5; TRBD2 is a possible D gene (5 bases). The J call could be wrong; TRBJ2-7 is a better fit for the DNA end. This CDR3 region has 13 residues. Germline lookup yields CDR1 SEHNR and CDR2 FQNEAQ (reference sequence). CDR3: CASSLVAPHEQYF. The CDR3 DNA sequence: TGTGCCAGCAGCTTAGTAGCGCCCCACGAGCAGTACTTC.

The CDR3 coding sequence is TGTGCCAGCAGCTTCCACACCAACACTGAAGCTTTCTTT. It is translated as CASSFHTNTEAFF. The chain is built from TRBV5-5 and TRBJ1-1; D unclear. Germline V lookup: CDR1 SGHKS, CDR2 YYEKEE (reference sequence). Trimming took 2 bases from V and 2 from J, leaving 7 bases between them. The CDR3 loop spans 13 amino acids.

On this clone itself: In the same sample, other DNA sequences code for this CDR3. The chain uses TRBV7-9 and TRBJ2-1, with 8 bases matching TRBD1. Germline V gene data show CDR1 as SEHNR and CDR2 as FQNEAQ (reference sequence). V dropped 1 base and J dropped 1; count of bases not matched to a gene: 0. The length of the CDR3 is 15 residues. CDR3 DNA: TGTGCCAGCAGCTTAGGACAGGGGTCCTACAATGAGCAGTTCTTC. It encodes CASSLGQGSYNEQFF.

The rearrangement links TRBV7-2 to TRBJ1-5, with D uncertain. The CDR3 contains 15 residues. CDR1 is SGHTA, CDR2 FQGNSA, per germline. Trimming shortened V by 5 bases and J by 5 bases, and 16 bases separated the two germline ends. The DNA for the CDR3 is TGTGCCAGCAGCCCAAGAAGCACAGAATATCAGCCCCAGCATTTT. Translating it yields CASSPRSTEYQPQHF.

The chain uses TRBV7-2 and TRBJ2-2; 10 nucleotides match TRBD2. CDR3 length: 19 amino acids. The germline gives CDR1 SGHTA, CDR2 FQGNSA. The V segment lost 1 base and the J segment 3 bases; nucleotides outside the gene matches: 11. The chain's CDR3 is CASSLGFASGGDDTGELFF. CDR3 sequence (DNA): TGTGCCAGCAGCTTAGGTTTCGCTAGCGGGGGAGACGACACCGGGGAGCTGTTTTTT. Filled out from reference TRBV7-2 and TRBJ2-2, the complete variable domain reads GAGVSQSPSNKVTEKGKDVELRCDPISGHTALYWYRQSLGQGLEFLIYFQGNSAPDKSGLPSDRFSAERTGGSVSTLTIQRTQQEDSAVYLCASSLGFASGGDDTGELFFGEGSRLTVL.

The chain couples TRBV7-3 to TRBJ2-4, with 8 bases aligning to TRBD2. This CDR3 is 14 amino acids long. In germline, CDR1 is SGHTA, CDR2 FQGTGA. With V trimmed by 2 bases and J by 6 bases, 3 bases remained unmatched. This CDR3 is CASSLAGGRNIQYF. CDR3 DNA sequence: TGTGCCAGCAGCTTAGCGGGGGGCAGAAACATTCAGTACTTC.

The chain employs TRBV28 and TRBJ1-1; a weak D match, TRBD1 (5 bases). Germline values: CDR1 MDHEN, CDR2 SYDVKM. V shed 8 bases and J shed 8 bases, with 12 bases lying between them. This CDR3 has 11 residues. In DNA form, the CDR3 reads TGTGCCAGCCTGGGGGAGGGAGAAGCTTTCTTT. This translates into CASLGEGEAFF. Full variable domain (rest looked up from reference TRBV28 and TRBJ1-1): DVKVTQSSRYLVKRTGEKVFLECVQDMDHENMFWYRQDPGLGLRLIYFSYDVKMKEKGDIPEGYSVSREKKERFSLILESASTNQTSMYLCASLGEGEAFFGQGTRLTVV.

The CDR3 loop is CASITSGTAQGEQYF. The CDR3 coding sequence is TGTGCCAGCATAACTAGCGGGACCGCTCAGGGCGAGCAGTACTTC. The chain couples TRBV6-1 to TRBJ2-7; 10 bases match TRBD2. Germline V gene sequence: CDR1 MNHNS, CDR2 SASEGT. This CDR3 is built from 15 residues. J lost 6 bases, V lost 7 bases, and 12 bases had no gene match.

The chain is built from TRBV5-6 and TRBJ1-2; D gene unclear. Germline CDR1 SGHDT, CDR2 YYEEEE. The CDR3 totals 15 residues. Trimming removed 0 bases from V and 1 base from J, with 10 bases in between. CDR3 bases: TGTGCCAGCAGCTTGGTTCGGGATTATAACTATGGCTACACCTTC. Translating gives CASSLVRDYNYGYTF.

The chain recombines TRBV11-2 with TRBJ2-3, with 8 bases identical to TRBD2. CDR3 length: 15 residues. From germline, CDR1 is SGHAT and CDR2 FQNNGV. The ends lost 5 bases at V and 3 bases at J; junction bases unmatched: 7. Here the CDR3 reads CASSAGGAGTDTQYF. CDR3 sequence (DNA): TGTGCCAGCAGCGCCGGGGGGGCAGGGACAGATACGCAGTATTTT.

The J gene is TRBJ1-3, the V gene TRBV5-1; D remains ambiguous. CDR3 length: 13 amino acids. V gave up 0 bases and J gave up 2 bases, with 3 bases separating them. Per germline, CDR1 SGHRS and CDR2 YFSETQ. CDR3 DNA sequence: TGCGCCAGCAGCTTGGCCGCTGGAAACACCATATATTTT. Its protein product is CASSLAAGNTIYF.

This chain connects TRBV10-3 to TRBJ1-3; possible D gene TRBD1, 5 bases. V was pared by 0 bases and J by 0 bases, with 12 bases between. CDR3 length equals 17 residues. Germline V gene data show CDR1 as ENHRY and CDR2 as SYGVKD. CDR3 sequence (DNA): TGTGCCATCAGTGAGTCGGGGCAGGTTGTCTCTGGAAACACCATATATTTT. Translated, it gives CAISESGQVVSGNTIYF.

The chain carries TRBV13 and TRBJ1-2; 7 nucleotides match TRBD1. CDR3 length: 12 amino acids. J gave up 4 bases and V 5 bases, and 1 base lay outside the gene matches. The germline CDR1 and CDR2 sequences are PRHDT and FYEKMQ (reference sequence). The CDR3 reads CASSRTGYGYTF. The CDR3 coding sequence is TGTGCCAGCAGCAGGACAGGCTATGGCTACACCTTC.

The V and J genes are TRBV28 and TRBJ1-2; the D is unclear. The CDR3 has 15 amino acids. Germline V gives CDR1 MDHEN, CDR2 SYDVKM. V lost 10 bases and J lost 5, with 23 bases in between. The CDR3 DNA reads as TGTGCCACCCCCCTCGATCGTGGGAGTCGGTATGGCTACACCTTC. This gives the protein CATPLDRGSRYGYTF.